This T cell receptor (beta chain) stems from a study of blood T cell repertoires in COVID-19. Whole-study context: In each case, the material was cDNA or gDNA derived from T cells, B-cell-depleted T cells, or PBMCs.

The authors' processing: Researchers report that nucleated cell counts were estimated from reference gene primer amplification. The data were produced by immunoSEQ multiplex PCR, yet TCRdb's version contains in-frame clones alone and is incomplete. That table gives V, J and clone size, and the DNA gave D and trimming. Of fewer than 300,000 clones in the sample, approximately 93% were seen once. V gave up 6 bases and J gave up 3 bases; unmatched junction bases: 13. This CDR3 is 17 amino acids long. CDR1 and CDR2 from the germline V gene are SGHRS and YFSETQ. The genes are TRBV5-1 and TRBJ1-1; 11 bases fit TRBD1. Input material: peripheral blood. The sequence was collected from a woman in her 30s with COVID-19, enrolled during active disease. The CDR3 here is CASTRTGGAWSDTEAFF. In DNA form, the CDR3 reads TGCGCCAGCACCAGGACAGGGGGCGCGTGGTCGGACACTGAAGCTTTCTTT.